The next 17 T cell receptor beta chains were all read from a single sample in a study of cytomegalovirus exposure and HLA in healthy donors. A multiplex PCR was run with 60 Vbeta primers and 13 Jbeta primers. Produced via immunoSEQ multiplex PCR; TCRdb's table is partial and in-frame only. The data contain around 150,000 clones, almost 80% of them singletons. The sample was PBMCs. The receptors shown here come from a woman aged 50 to 60 in good health and CMV-seropositive.

V is TRBV6-5 and J is TRBJ1-3, with no clear D. The V end lost 4 bases, the J end lost 0 bases, and 7 bases lay between the germline ends. The CDR3 is 14 amino acids. CDR1 MNHEY and CDR2 SVGAGI come from the germline V gene. For the CDR3, the DNA is TGTGCCAGCAGTTCCGTATCCTCTGGAAACACCATATATTTT. Encoded protein: CASSSVSSGNTIYF.

CDR3 DNA sequence: TGTGCCATCAACCAAGGACAGGGGGGCACAGATACGCAGTATTTT. Its protein is CAINQGQGGTDTQYF. The genes are TRBV2 and TRBJ2-3; 10 bases map to TRBD1. This CDR3 contains 15 residues. With 10 bases clipped from V and 1 base from J, the junction kept 8 bases outside the gene matches. Looked up from germline, CDR1 is SNHLY and CDR2 is FYNNEI.

This clone was seen only once. V is TRBV13 and J is TRBJ2-7; tentative D call: TRBD2 (5 bases). Deletions cut 6 bases from V and 1 base from J, with 16 bases between. The CDR3 consists of 15 residues. Per germline, CDR1 PRHDT and CDR2 FYEKMQ (reference sequence). In DNA, the CDR3 is TGTGCCAGCAGAGCTAACCCCGGGGATTCCTACGAGCAGTACTTC. Its protein product is CASRANPGDSYEQYF.

The rearrangement joins TRBV10-3 to TRBJ1-1; 9 bases agree with TRBD1. Germline V lookup: CDR1 ENHRY, CDR2 SYGVKD. This CDR3 is built from 14 residues. Losses at the gene ends were 5 bases for V and 6 bases for J; bases not matched to a gene: 7. The CDR3 sequence is CAISTRQGVSEAFF. CDR3 coding DNA: TGTGCCATCAGTACCCGACAGGGGGTTTCTGAAGCTTTCTTT.

J is TRBJ1-1 and V is TRBV18; TRBD1 aligns across 7 bases. The germline gives CDR1 KGHSH, CDR2 LQKENI. There are 14 residues in the CDR3. V gave up 3 bases and J gave up 5 bases; unmatched junction bases: 6. CDR3 in amino acids: CASSPQGGWTEAFF. CDR3 bases: TGTGCCAGCTCACCGCAGGGGGGATGGACTGAAGCTTTCTTT.

Turning to this clone: The sample has other DNA sequences that encode this CDR3 too. The chain recombines TRBV5-4 with TRBJ1-5; maybe TRBD1 (6 bases). Trimming took 4 bases from V and 2 from J, leaving 10 bases between them. This CDR3 spans 14 amino acids. Germline V lookup: CDR1 SGHNT, CDR2 YYREEE (reference sequence). The CDR3 sequence is CASSLGGGNQPQHF. The CDR3 bases are TGTGCCAGCAGCCTAGGGGGGGGCAATCAGCCCCAGCATTTT.

This clone showed up just once. V is TRBV10-3 and J is TRBJ2-7; 10 bases fit TRBD1. CDR1 and CDR2 from the germline V gene are ENHRY and SYGVKD. V trimming: 3 bases; J trimming: 2 bases; junction bases outside the gene matches: 4. The CDR3 is made up of 15 amino acids. The CDR3 DNA sequence: TGTGCCATCAGTGAACTAGGGACAGGGGCCTACGAGCAGTACTTC. Residues: CAISELGTGAYEQYF.

DNA for the CDR3: TGCGCCAGCAGCCAAGGAGTAGACAGGAACCAAGAGACCCAGTACTTC. It is translated as CASSQGVDRNQETQYF. V usage is TRBV4-3 and J usage is TRBJ2-5; a possible D gene is TRBD1 (6 bases). Germline-derived CDR1 and CDR2 are LGHNA and YSLEER. Between the trimmed V and J ends, which lost 1 base and 0 bases, there was a span of 12 bases. The CDR3 consists of 16 residues.

The chain carries TRBV9 and TRBJ2-7; 12 bases line up with TRBD2. Germline lookup yields CDR1 SGDLS and CDR2 YYNGEE. The CDR3 runs 16 residues. Trimming removed 4 bases from V and 2 bases from J; junction bases left unmatched: 7. For the CDR3, the DNA is TGTGCCAGCAGCAGGAGGACTAGCGGGAACACCTACGAGCAGTACTTC. Amino acids: CASSRRTSGNTYEQYF.

The chain is built from TRBV7-2 and TRBJ2-7, with TRBD2 matching 8 bases. This CDR3 is built from 16 residues. The trim removed 1 base at V and 0 bases at J, leaving 5 bases unmatched. The germline gives CDR1 SGHTA, CDR2 FQGNSA. The CDR3: CASSLGTGLASYEQYF. CDR3 sequence (DNA): TGTGCCAGCAGCTTAGGTACTGGACTAGCCTCCTACGAGCAGTACTTC. Full variable domain (outside the CDR3, taken from reference TRBV7-2 and TRBJ2-7): GAGVSQSPSNKVTEKGKDVELRCDPISGHTALYWYRQSLGQGLEFLIYFQGNSAPDKSGLPSDRFSAERTGGSVSTLTIQRTQQEDSAVYLCASSLGTGLASYEQYFGPGTRLTVT.

This clone came up once. The rearrangement uses TRBV15 and TRBJ1-5; unclear D gene. The CDR3 spans 12 residues. Germline lookup yields CDR1 LNHNV and CDR2 YYDKDF (reference sequence). Between the trimmed V and J ends, which lost 0 bases and 6 bases, there was a span of 3 bases. CDR3 sequence: CATSRDSQPQHF. The CDR3 DNA reads TGTGCCACCAGCAGAGATAGTCAGCCCCAGCATTTT.

This clone has a handful of counts. The chain links TRBV4-2 to TRBJ1-4; D possibly corresponds to TRBD1 (6 bases). With 0 bases removed from V and 5 bases from J, the gap between germline ends came to 10 bases. The CDR3 contains 15 residues. CDR1 and CDR2 (germline): LGHNA, YNFKEQ. CDR3 DNA sequence: TGTGCCAGCAGCCAAGAGGGGCAGGGGAATGAAAAACTGTTTTTT. Translated: CASSQEGQGNEKLFF.

This rearrangement joins TRBV6-5 to TRBJ1-1; 7 bases fit TRBD1. The germline V gene has CDR1 MNHEY and CDR2 SVGAGI. The V gene end was trimmed by 0 bases and the J gene end by 5 bases; junction bases not matched to a gene: 6. CDR3 length: 15 amino acids. The CDR3 loop reads CASSYSGGARTEAFF. The CDR3 coding sequence is TGTGCCAGCAGTTACTCAGGGGGCGCAAGGACTGAAGCTTTCTTT.

The V and J genes are TRBV6-1 and TRBJ2-7; D perhaps matches TRBD1 (5 bases). Deletions cut 0 bases from V and 3 bases from J, with 12 bases between. The CDR3 spans 15 residues. Germline V gives CDR1 MNHNS, CDR2 SASEGT. This chain's CDR3 is CASSEAPTEDYEQYF. The CDR3 DNA is TGTGCCAGCAGTGAAGCACCGACAGAGGACTACGAGCAGTACTTC.

The V gene is TRBV6-1, the J gene TRBJ1-4, with TRBD1 identical over 7 bases. The CDR3 is made up of 16 amino acids. CDR1 and CDR2 from the germline V gene are MNHNS and SASEGT. V dropped 2 bases and J dropped 0; count of bases not matched to a gene: 3. CDR3 DNA: TGTGCCAGCAGTGAATGGGGGACAGCAACTAATGAAAAACTGTTTTTT. Translated, it gives CASSEWGTATNEKLFF.

The chain joins TRBV19 to TRBJ2-5; 12 bases agree with TRBD2. Germline values: CDR1 LNHDA, CDR2 SQIVND (reference sequence). With 9 bases clipped from V and 2 bases from J, the junction kept 7 bases outside the gene matches. The CDR3 is 15 amino acids. The CDR3 DNA sequence: TGTGCCAGCATGAGGACTAGCGGGGCTCAAGAGACCCAGTACTTC. Translated, it gives CASMRTSGAQETQYF.

The V and J genes are TRBV2 and TRBJ1-1; a possible D gene is TRBD1 (5 bases). The germline V gene has CDR1 SNHLY and CDR2 FYNNEI. CDR3 size: 16 residues. V was shortened by 2 bases and J by 1 base, with 14 bases between the two germline ends. The CDR3 protein is CASSEWGWGGNTEAFF. The DNA of the CDR3 is TGTGCCAGCAGTGAATGGGGTTGGGGGGGGAACACTGAAGCTTTCTTT. Looking up the rest from reference TRBV2 and TRBJ1-1 gives the full variable domain: EPEVTQTPSHQVTQMGQEVILRCVPISNHLYFYWYRQILGQKVEFLVSFYNNEISEKSEIFDDQFSVERPDGSNFTLKIRSTKLEDSAMYFCASSEWGWGGNTEAFFGQGTRLTVV.